These 25 T cell receptor beta chains originate from one sample sequenced in a study of tumor-infiltrating lymphocytes in glioblastoma multiforme. Three nested ARM-PCR rounds with V-beta and C-beta primers built TCRB libraries. TCRdb analysed the multiplex PCR reads with MiXCR anew, one entry per CDR3 protein. The table includes almost 15,000 distinct CDR3 sequences, about 69% detected once. The specimen was brain tumor tissue. The receptor set was obtained from a male donor with glioblastoma.

About this clonotype: Mismatch with germline at one junction end may stem from a read error. The CDR3 protein is CANTVLAGGYTWELFF. CDR3 DNA: TGTGCCAACACCGTACTAGCGGGAGGGTACACCTGGGAGCTGTTTTTT. The rearrangement joins TRBV6-1 to TRBJ2-2; 13 bases agree with TRBD2. CDR1 is MNHNS, CDR2 SASEGT, per germline. CDR3 length: 16 residues.

V and J are TRBV5-1 and TRBJ2-3; perhaps TRBD2 as D (5 bases). Germline lookup yields CDR1 SGHRS and CDR2 YFSETQ. Trimming cost V 1 base and J 11 bases, with 14 bases left between them. This CDR3 region has 13 residues. The CDR3 reads CASSLRTSNMQYF. As DNA, the CDR3 is TGCGCCAGCAGCTTGCGGACTTCCAATATGCAGTATTTT.

The gene calls are TRBV14 and TRBJ1-5, with D unclear. Germline lookup yields CDR1 SGHDN and CDR2 FVKESK. The CDR3 consists of 13 residues. V gave up 1 base and J gave up 3 bases, with 4 bases separating them. The CDR3 coding sequence is TGTGCCAGCAGCCAAGGTGACAATCAGCCCCAGCATTTT. Its translation is CASSQGDNQPQHF.

This chain uses TRBV11-2 with TRBJ2-3; D uncertain. The CDR3 contains 12 residues. CDR1 and CDR2 from the germline V gene are SGHAT and FQNNGV. The V end lost 5 bases, the J end lost 1 base, and 4 bases lay between the germline ends. The CDR3 nucleotides read TGTGCCAGCAGCCACTGCACAGATACGCAGTATTTT. As protein: CASSHCTDTQYF.

The chain recombines TRBV6-1 with TRBJ2-1; D remains ambiguous. Deletions cut 9 bases from V and 7 bases from J, with 13 bases between. This CDR3 is 12 amino acids long. Germline loops: CDR1 MNHNS, CDR2 SASEGT. The CDR3 DNA is TGTGCCAGTGGGCTTACGGTTAATGAGCAGTTCTTC. Its translation: CASGLTVNEQFF.

This chain connects TRBV6-2 or TRBV6-3 to TRBJ2-2; D is uncertain. The CDR3 is made up of 13 amino acids. Germline CDR1 MNHEY, CDR2 SVGEGT. Deletions cut 10 bases from V and 3 bases from J, with 12 bases between. CDR3: CAISAADTGELFF. CDR3 coding DNA: TGTGCCATCTCGGCAGCTGACACCGGGGAGCTGTTTTTT.

As for this clonotype: Because the CDR3 is missing its conserved closing phenylalanine or tryptophan, this is likely a read error. The DNA is left out, because the CDR3 cannot be placed on it with certainty; the CDR3 is given as TCRdb lists it. The gene calls are TRBV20-1 and TRBJ1-6. Germline V lookup: CDR1 DFQATT, CDR2 SNEGSKA (reference sequence). The CDR3 spans 15 residues, counting both ends. CDR3 sequence reads: CSARGRGSVTSPLHL.

Judged by abundance, this clonotype is large. The chain combines TRBV10-1 with TRBJ2-2; the match to TRBD2 covers 12 bases. The CDR3 covers 16 residues. V was clipped by 3 bases and J by 6 bases; unmatched bases: 5. Germline-derived CDR1 and CDR2 are WNHNN and SYGVQD (reference sequence). As DNA, the CDR3 is TGCGCCAGCAGTGAAATGGCTAGCGGGAGGGCCGGGGAGCTGTTTTTT. It encodes CASSEMASGRAGELFF.

The sample holds many counts of this clonotype. This may stem from a read error, because a much larger clone lies one nucleotide away. The V gene is TRBV4-1, the J gene TRBJ2-5, with D unresolved. The CDR3 extends over 13 amino acids. The germline V gene has CDR1 MGHRA and CDR2 YSYEKL. The CDR3 DNA is TGCGCCAGCAGCCAAATACATAGTTTGGACCAGTGCTTC. Its protein product is CASSQIHSLDQCF.

This clonotype showed up just a few times. The V and J genes are TRBV4-1 and TRBJ1-3; D gene unclear. CDR3 length equals 16 residues. V lost 1 base, J lost 0 bases, and 10 bases lay in between. The germline V gene encodes CDR1 MGHRA and CDR2 YSYEKL. CDR3 DNA sequence: TGCGCCAGCAGCCAAGTCCTAAAGGTCTCTGGAAACACCATATATTTT. It encodes CASSQVLKVSGNTIYF.

This chain links TRBV7-2 with TRBJ2-3; 8 bases fit TRBD1. Trimming at V came to 3 bases and at J to 5 bases, leaving 7 bases not matched to a gene. This CDR3 region has 15 residues. The V gene's germline CDR1 is SGHTA and CDR2 FQGNSA. The CDR3 nucleotides are TGTGCCAGCAGCTTCCGCCAGGGGGCTGGAGATACGCAGTATTTT. Its translation is CASSFRQGAGDTQYF. The whole variable domain, remainder taken from reference TRBV7-2 and TRBJ2-3, is GAGVSQSPSNKVTEKGKDVELRCDPISGHTALYWYRQSLGQGLEFLIYFQGNSAPDKSGLPSDRFSAERTGGSVSTLTIQRTQQEDSAVYLCASSFRQGAGDTQYFGPGTRLTVL.

The V gene is TRBV11-2, the J gene TRBJ2-5, with a weak D call TRBD2 (5 bases). V was clipped by 4 bases and J by 5 bases, with 17 bases between them. The CDR3 sequence is 15 residues long. Germline V CDR1 and CDR2: SGHAT, FQNNGV. The CDR3 DNA reads as TGTGCCAGCAGCTGGCTCACGGCGGGCGCGGAGACCCAGTACTTC. It encodes CASSWLTAGAETQYF.

A remark on this clonotype: At one of its ends the junction is not consistent with the germline gene, which may arise from a read error. The chain has TRBV10-1 and TRBJ1-5, with D perhaps matching TRBD1 (6 bases). The germline V gene encodes CDR1 WNHNN and CDR2 SYGVQD (reference sequence). CDR3 length equals 12 residues. CDR3 DNA sequence: TGCGCCAGCAGTGAAGGGGGTCAGCCCCAGCATTTC. It encodes CASSEGGQPQHF.

In regard to this clonotype: Given the absence of the conserved phenylalanine or tryptophan at the CDR3 end, a read error is likely. The V gene is TRBV6-1, the J gene TRBJ1-1, with D tentatively TRBD1 (5 bases). The CDR3 covers 15 residues. V was pared by 5 bases and J by 4 bases, with 17 bases between. Germline CDR1 reads MNHNS; CDR2 reads SASEGT. The CDR3: CASSPGRGLGTEAFL. For the CDR3, the DNA is TGTGCCAGCAGTCCGGGACGGGGGTTGGGCACTGAAGCTTTCCTT.

The genes are TRBV28 and TRBJ1-5, with 7 nucleotides matching TRBD1. V was clipped by 6 bases and J by 15 bases; unmatched bases: 20. This CDR3 region has 15 residues. CDR1 MDHEN and CDR2 SYDVKM come from the germline V gene. For the CDR3, the DNA is TGTGCCAGCAGCCGCGGGACAGTTAGCAATCAGCCTCGGCATTTT. It encodes CASSRGTVSNQPRHF.

A remark on this clonotype: Germline and junction disagree at one end, which may indicate a read error. The chain combines TRBV6-5 with TRBJ1-6; D perhaps matches TRBD1 (5 bases). The CDR3 loop spans 14 amino acids. Germline CDR1 is MNHEY and CDR2 is SVGAGI. The CDR3 here is CVSRVADNNSPLHF. CDR3 in DNA: TGTGTCAGCAGGGTCGCGGATAATAATTCACCGCTCCATTTT.

J is TRBJ1-1 and V is TRBV5-6; TRBD1 agrees at 7 bases. Unmatched junction bases numbered 5, after V lost 5 bases and J lost 4 bases. This CDR3 comprises 13 residues. Germline-derived CDR1 and CDR2 are SGHDT and YYEEEE. The CDR3: CASSRYRGTEAFF. The CDR3 region has the DNA TGTGCCAGCAGTCGCTACAGGGGCACTGAAGCTTTCTTT.

To note about this clonotype: One end of the junction does not line up with germline, which may come from a read error. The gene calls are TRBV10-2 and TRBJ1-5; D perhaps matches TRBD1 (5 bases). Germline V gene lookup returns CDR1 WSHSY and CDR2 SAAADI. The CDR3 sequence is 15 residues long. In DNA form, the CDR3 reads TGCACCAGCAGACCCTTGGCGACTGGGGGTCAGCCCCAGCATTTT. It codes for CTSRPLATGGQPQHF.

This clonotype was picked up many times. The rearrangement links TRBV12-3 or TRBV12-4 to TRBJ2-7; perhaps TRBD1 as D (5 bases). This CDR3 is built from 15 residues. The V gene lost 1 base and the J gene lost 2 bases, with 12 bases spanning the gap. CDR3 in amino acids: CASSLGAGYTYEQYF. Written as DNA, the CDR3 is TGTGCCAGCAGTTTAGGGGCAGGGTACACCTACGAGCAGTACTTC.

In regard to this clonotype: The germline gene is not matched at one end of the junction; a read error may be the cause. The chain is built from TRBV11-3 and TRBJ1-1; the match to TRBD1 covers 7 bases. CDR1 is SGHNT and CDR2 is YENEEA in the germline V gene. This CDR3 has 14 residues. The CDR3 loop reads CASSSGQGGTEAFF. In DNA form, the CDR3 reads TGTGCCAGCAGCTCAGGCCAGGGGGGCACTGAAGCTTTTTTT.

This chain uses TRBV11-1 with TRBJ2-7; 7 bases are a match to TRBD1. CDR1 is SGHAT and CDR2 is FQDESV in the germline V gene (reference sequence). V lost 0 bases and J lost 12; bases outside the gene matches: 17. The length of the CDR3 is 16 residues. The CDR3 is CASSLARPGRGYGLYF. CDR3 nucleotide sequence: TGTGCCAGCAGCTTAGCGCGTCCGGGCAGGGGGTACGGGCTGTACTTC.

This clonotype was seen just once. An end of the junction differs from the germline gene, which may be a read error. The chain recombines TRBV10-1 with TRBJ2-2, with 8 positions matching TRBD2. From germline, CDR1 is WNHNN and CDR2 SYGVQD (reference sequence). This CDR3 comprises 16 residues. The CDR3 nucleotides read TGCGCCAGCAGTGAAATGGCTAACGGGAGGGCAGGGGAGCTTTTTTTT. This sequence encodes CASSEMANGRAGELFF.

This chain links TRBV11-2 with TRBJ2-2; D not certain. The V gene lost 11 bases and the J gene lost 6 bases, with 19 bases spanning the gap. This CDR3 is 14 amino acids long. The germline gives CDR1 SGHAT, CDR2 FQNNGV. The CDR3 protein is CAGVGQSYAGELFF. The CDR3 DNA follows: TGTGCCGGTGTTGGGCAGTCCTACGCCGGGGAGCTGTTTTTT. Looking up the rest from reference TRBV11-2 and TRBJ2-2 gives the full variable domain: EAGVAQSPRYKIIEKRQSVAFWCNPISGHATLYWYQQILGQGPKLLIQFQNNGVVDDSQLPKDRFSAERLKGVDSTLKIQPAKLEDSAVYLCAGVGQSYAGELFFGEGSRLTVL.

The V call is TRBV5-5, the J call TRBJ1-5; the match to TRBD1 covers 7 bases. The germline CDR1 and CDR2 sequences are SGHKS and YYEKEE (reference sequence). The ends lost 9 bases at V and 4 bases at J; junction bases unmatched: 7. The CDR3 consists of 13 residues. Here the CDR3 DNA reads TGTGCCATCAGTTGGGACAGAAATCAGCCCCAGCATTTT. Its protein product is CAISWDRNQPQHF.

This clonotype was counted a single time. This chain uses TRBV5-5 with TRBJ2-6; D remains ambiguous. The CDR3 is 17 amino acids. V was shortened by 10 bases and J by 4 bases, with 24 bases between the two germline ends. Germline V gives CDR1 SGHKS, CDR2 YYEKEE (reference sequence). The DNA for the CDR3 is TGTGCCGGCACCCCCCAAAGCCTGATCGGCGGGGCCAACGTCCTGACTTTC. Translated, it gives CAGTPQSLIGGANVLTF.